This T cell receptor beta chain was identified in a study of T cell responses to AZD1222 COVID-19 vaccine. Across the study: The analysis combined second doses at about 4 or about 12 weeks.

TCRdb's copy holds only in-frame clones and misses some; the assay was immunoSEQ multiplex PCR. Here the sample spans around 200,000 clones, approximately 90% being singletons. The specimen was peripheral blood, collected on day 0 of AZD1222 vaccination. The sequence came from an adult in good health.

The CDR3 spells CASSEQGFGELFF. CDR3 nucleotides: TGTGCCAGCAGTGAGCAGGGATTCGGGGAGCTGTTTTTT. V gene TRBV2 combines with J gene TRBJ2-2; a weak D match, TRBD1 (5 bases). Per germline, CDR1 SNHLY and CDR2 FYNNEI. The CDR3 contains 13 residues. The V gene lost 3 bases and the J gene lost 7 bases, with 9 bases spanning the gap.